This is a list of T cell receptor beta chains from one sample in a study of PD-L1 blockade in urothelial cancer. Using immunoSEQ multiplex PCR, the repertoire was profiled, and TCRdb retains in-frame clones only, with some absent. The sample lists 40,000 or so clones, approximately 80% occurring once. This sample comprised PBMCs, obtained around atezolizumab (anti-PD-L1) treatment. These receptors came from a man in his sixties with urothelial cancer. Each CDR3 is given with its conserved first and last residue. The D gene is left open where the match is weak. Clone size, where shown, is once, few, many, or a class for clones that have expanded.

>TRBV2|TRBJ2-3|TRBD2|.
TGTGCCAGCAGTTCGACGACTAGCGGGGGAACAGATACGCAGTATTTT
CASSSTTSGGTDTQYF
>TRBV7-9|TRBJ2-2|TRBD1|.
TGTGCCAGCAGCCTCGGGACAGCGAACACCGGGGAGCTGTTTTTT
CASSLGTANTGELFF
>TRBV18|TRBJ2-5|TRBD2|once
TGTGCCAGCTCACCCCAGCGGGGGGGCGTAGAGACCCAGTACTTC
CASSPQRGGVETQYF
>TRBV7-6|TRBJ2-2|.|.
TGTGCCAGCAGCCGCGGGGTCGGGGCCGGCGGGGAGCTGTTTTTT
CASSRGVGAGGELFF
>TRBV4-1|TRBJ2-3|TRBD2|.
TGCGCCAGCAGCTCCCGACTAGCGGGGGATAGCACAGATACGCAGTATTTT
CASSSRLAGDSTDTQYF
>TRBV18|TRBJ1-1|.|.
TGTGCCAGCTCAGCTGACAAGAAGAACACTGAAGCTTTCTTT
CASSADKKNTEAFF
>TRBV5-1|TRBJ2-1|TRBD2|.
TGCGCCAGCAAGATTAGCGGGGGGGCGAATGAGCAGTTCTTC
CASKISGGANEQFF
>TRBV4-1|TRBJ2-5|TRBD2|.
TGCGCCAGCAGCCAAGGGGCTAGCGGACCCCAAGAGACCCAGTACTTC
CASSQGASGPQETQYF
>TRBV7-9|TRBJ1-1|.|few
TGTGCCAGCAGCTTAGGGTGGGAGGGGGTCACTGAAGCTTTCTTT
CASSLGWEGVTEAFF
>TRBV6-6|TRBJ1-1|.|.
TGTGCCAGCAGCGAAAACTCGAACACTGAAGCTTTCTTT
CASSENSNTEAFF
>TRBV19|TRBJ1-6|.|.
TGTGCCACATCCCCCAGCTCCTATAATTCACCCCTCCACTTT
CATSPSSYNSPLHF
>TRBV7-6|TRBJ2-6|.|.
TGTGCCAGCAGCTTACAGGCTGGGGCCAACGTCCTGACTTTC
CASSLQAGANVLTF
>TRBV2|TRBJ1-1|.|.
TGTGCCAGCAGTGCAGGGATGAACACTGAAGCTTTCTTT
CASSAGMNTEAFF
>TRBV25-1|TRBJ1-2|.|medium-sized
TGTGCCAGCAGTGAGGGGGGGGGCGGCTACACCTTC
CASSEGGGGYTF
>TRBV2|TRBJ2-1|TRBD2|.
TGTGCCAGCAGGCTGACTAGCGGGGGGACAGATGAGCAGTTCTTC
CASRLTSGGTDEQFF
>TRBV28|TRBJ1-2|.|.
TGTGCCAGCAGCCTGATGGGGCGCGGCTATGGCTACACCTTC
CASSLMGRGYGYTF
>TRBV30|TRBJ1-3|TRBD1|few
TGTGCCTGGAACACCGGGACAGCTTCCTCTGGAAACACCATATATTTT
CAWNTGTASSGNTIYF
>TRBV7-8|TRBJ1-1|TRBD1|few
TGTGCCAGCAGCTTAGAGGGGGCGAACACTGAAGCTTTCTTT
CASSLEGANTEAFF
>TRBV7-9|TRBJ2-2|.|.
TGTGCCAGCAGCGCAAACCAGGGCGCCGGGGAGCTGTTTTTT
CASSANQGAGELFF
>TRBV28|TRBJ2-7|.|.
TGTGCCAGCAGTTTATTGGGGGGGCAAGACGAGCAGTACTTC
CASSLLGGQDEQYF
>TRBV19|TRBJ2-7|TRBD1|.
TGTGCCAGTAGTCCCGGGACAGGGTCCTACGAGCAGTACTTC
CASSPGTGSYEQYF
>TRBV7-8|TRBJ2-3|TRBD2|.
TGTGCCAGCAGCCGAGCTGGGACTAGAGGGGCAGATACGCAGTATTTT
CASSRAGTRGADTQYF
>TRBV4-1|TRBJ2-2|.|.
TGCGCCAGCAGCCAATCAGGGGCGAAAACCGGGGAGCTGTTTTTT
CASSQSGAKTGELFF
>TRBV28|TRBJ2-5|.|few
TGTGCCAGCAGTTCGGGGTGGGAGACCCAGTACTTC
CASSSGWETQYF
>TRBV7-3|TRBJ2-5|TRBD2|.
TGTGCCAGCAGCCCACGACTAGCTCAAGAGACCCAGTACTTC
CASSPRLAQETQYF
>TRBV5-6|TRBJ2-1|.|.
TGTGCCAGCAGCCGCGTCCGGCTAGCGAATGAGCAGTTCTTC
CASSRVRLANEQFF
>TRBV19|TRBJ2-2|.|once
TGTGCCAGTAGTATAAACGCAGATCCCGGGGAGCTGTTTTTT
CASSINADPGELFF
>TRBV7-2|TRBJ2-1|TRBD2|.
TGTGCCAGCAGCAGACGGCGGCGTGACGGGGGGGCTGTGAATGAGCAGTTCTTC
CASSRRRRDGGAVNEQFF
>TRBV5-4|TRBJ2-7|TRBD1|.
TGTGCCAGCAGCTGGACAGGGGCCTCTTTGGAGCAGTACTTC
CASSWTGASLEQYF
>TRBV5-6|TRBJ2-1|TRBD2|.
TGTGCCAGCAGCTTGACTGGCGGGGGGGCCGACAATGAGCAGTTCTTC
CASSLTGGGADNEQFF
>TRBV28|TRBJ1-2|.|.
TGTGCCAGCAGTTTAGGCCCTTCCTATGGCTACACCTTC
CASSLGPSYGYTF
>TRBV7-9|TRBJ2-7|.|.
TGTGCCAGCAGCTTAGGGACACCACTCTACGAGCAGTACTTC
CASSLGTPLYEQYF
>TRBV28|TRBJ1-2|.|once
TGTGCCACTGTAGGACGGCCACCCAGGGATATCTATGGCTACACCTTC
CATVGRPPRDIYGYTF
>TRBV2|TRBJ1-2|.|.
TGTGCCAGCAGTGAGTCACGACACCCCGCTAAGGGCTACACCTTC
CASSESRHPAKGYTF
>TRBV15|TRBJ2-3|TRBD2|.
TGTGCCACCAGCAGAGATTGGGCTAGCGGGAAAAGCACAGATACGCAGTATTTT
CATSRDWASGKSTDTQYF
>TRBV18|TRBJ1-6|.|.
TGTGCCAGCTCACTCGACGACAGCTTTAATAATTCACCCCTCCACTTT
CASSLDDSFNNSPLHF
>TRBV4-1|TRBJ2-3|.|.
TGCGCCAGCAGCCAAAGGGGGGGAGGAGATACGCAGTATTTT
CASSQRGGGDTQYF
>TRBV10-2|TRBJ2-3|TRBD2|.
TGCGCCAGCAGCGACCCAGCGGGGGGGCATAGGGCAGATACGCAGTATTTT
CASSDPAGGHRADTQYF
>TRBV5-1|TRBJ2-1|.|.
TGCGCCAGCAGGGATGGTCGGGGGAATGAGCAGTTCTTC
CASRDGRGNEQFF
>TRBV7-9|TRBJ1-1|.|.
TGTGCCAGCAGCTTAGTCAGGGAAAATTCAGCTTTCTTT
CASSLVRENSAFF
>TRBV10-3|TRBJ2-7|TRBD1|.
TGTGCCATCAGCACCGACAGGGGCGGCGAGCAGTACTTC
CAISTDRGGEQYF
>TRBV19|TRBJ1-3|TRBD1|.
TGTGCCAGTAGTATAGAGGACGGACAGGCCTTTTTCTCTGGAAACACCATATATTTT
CASSIEDGQAFFSGNTIYF
>TRBV2|TRBJ1-1|TRBD1|.
TGTGCCAGCACTCCCCAGGGGGCAGGGGAAGCTTTCTTT
CASTPQGAGEAFF
>TRBV27|TRBJ1-3|TRBD1|.
TGTGCCAGCAGTAGAGACAGGGTCCCTGGAAACACCATATATTTT
CASSRDRVPGNTIYF
>TRBV5-1|TRBJ2-3|TRBD2|.
TGCGCCAGCAACCAAAGAGGGACTAGCGGGGGGCCCACAGATACGCAGTATTTT
CASNQRGTSGGPTDTQYF
>TRBV21-1|TRBJ1-1|.|.
TGTGCCAGCAGCCCCCAGGGAATTGAAGCTTTCTTT
CASSPQGIEAFF
>TRBV5-1|TRBJ1-5|.|.
TGCGCCAGCAGCTCACTCCCCGATCAGCCCCAGCATTTT
CASSSLPDQPQHF
>TRBV13|TRBJ1-1|TRBD1|once
TGTGCCAGCAGCCCTACGCAGGGGGCCACTGAAGCTTTCTTT
CASSPTQGATEAFF
>TRBV5-1|TRBJ2-7|.|once
TGCGCCAGCAGCTCGTCGGGTTACGAGCAGTACTTC
CASSSSGYEQYF
>TRBV12-5|TRBJ1-2|TRBD1|few
TGTGCTAGTGGGACAGGGGGTTCCTATGGCTACACCTTC
CASGTGGSYGYTF
>TRBV6-1|TRBJ2-5|.|.
TGTGCCAGCAGTGCCGGGACACGGGAGACCCAGTACTTC
CASSAGTRETQYF
>TRBV6-1|TRBJ1-2|.|.
TGTGCCAGCAGTGATAGGGGAAGGGACTATGGCTACACCTTC
CASSDRGRDYGYTF
>TRBV28|TRBJ2-7|TRBD1|.
TGTGCCAGCAGCCCGGGACAGGGTATTTTGTACGAGCAGTACTTC
CASSPGQGILYEQYF
>TRBV11-2|TRBJ2-3|.|.
TGTGCCAGCAGCCAAAGACAGGCCAGGGGAGATACGCAGTATTTT
CASSQRQARGDTQYF
>TRBV6-5|TRBJ2-5|TRBD1|.
TGTGCCAGCAGTTACACCTCCGGGACAGGGGTAGAGACCCAGTACTTC
CASSYTSGTGVETQYF